One and the same sample provided the 13 T cell receptor beta chains below, sequenced in a study of shared clonotypes between healthy human individuals. The method was immunoSEQ multiplex PCR; TCRdb's version includes in-frame clones alone and lacks a portion of them. The sample consists of about 470,000 clones, around 79% of them appearing once. The sequencing input was PBMCs. These receptors were obtained from a woman aged 40 to 55 in good health. Some clones in this sample may be carry-over from other donors' samples.

The DNA of the CDR3 is TGTGCCTGGAGTTCCAGCGGGAGGGCCCAGGAGCAGTACTTC. Its translation is CAWSSSGRAQEQYF. The rearrangement joins TRBV30 to TRBJ2-5; 10 bases map to TRBD2. This CDR3 comprises 14 residues. Germline V gene data show CDR1 as GTSNPN and CDR2 as SVGIG (reference sequence). With V trimmed by 2 bases and J by 11 bases, 11 bases remained unmatched.

The chain employs TRBV19 and TRBJ1-2; weak D call: TRBD1 (5 bases). V was pared by 4 bases and J by 3 bases, with 21 bases between. The CDR3 runs to 17 residues. Germline V gene lookup returns CDR1 LNHDA and CDR2 SQIVND (reference sequence). CDR3: CASSTFQGTPMDYGYTF. The CDR3 bases are TGTGCCAGTAGTACCTTTCAGGGAACGCCAATGGACTATGGCTACACCTTC.

The chain combines TRBV29-1 with TRBJ2-5, with 12 bases identical to TRBD1. The ends lost 3 bases at V and 4 bases at J; junction bases unmatched: 3. The CDR3 is made up of 14 amino acids. CDR1 and CDR2 from the germline V gene are SQVTM and ANQGSEA. The CDR3 bases are TGCAGCGTTGAGGGGACAGGGGGCCGAGAGACCCAGTACTTC. The encoded protein is CSVEGTGGRETQYF.

The chain employs TRBV19 and TRBJ2-1; the D is unclear. The V end was cut by 1 base, the J end by 10 bases, with 5 bases between. CDR1 and CDR2 from the germline V gene are LNHDA and SQIVND (reference sequence). The CDR3 runs to 11 residues. The CDR3 DNA follows: TGTGCCAGTAGTATAGTTCAGGAGCAGTTCTTC. This translates into CASSIVQEQFF.

This clone was recorded once. The chain joins TRBV2 to TRBJ2-2; D is unresolved. The germline V and J ends were trimmed by 4 bases and 7 bases, with 13 bases remaining between them. The CDR3 contains 14 residues. Germline lookup yields CDR1 SNHLY and CDR2 FYNNEI. CDR3 DNA sequence: TGTGCCAGCAGTGCAGGTGGAGCCAGCGGGGAGCTGTTTTTT. Protein: CASSAGGASGELFF.

A remark on this clone: Additional DNA sequences in this sample encode the identical CDR3. The rearrangement links TRBV10-2 to TRBJ2-1, with 8 nucleotides matching TRBD2. J lost 3 bases, V lost 10 bases, and 8 bases had no gene match. The germline gives CDR1 WSHSY, CDR2 SAAADI. The CDR3 spans 14 residues. CDR3 sequence reads: CATLRLASYNEQFF. CDR3 bases: TGCGCCACCTTACGACTAGCGAGCTACAATGAGCAGTTCTTC.

On this clone: The sample carries other DNA sequences with the same CDR3. The chain carries TRBV27 and TRBJ2-7, with D maybe TRBD1 (6 bases). There are 13 residues in the CDR3. In germline, CDR1 is MNHEY, CDR2 SMNVEV (reference sequence). V was shortened by 2 bases and J by 1 base, with 6 bases between the two germline ends. The CDR3, as DNA: TGTGCCAGCAGTTTAAGGGGGTCCTACGAGCAGTACTTC. Translation: CASSLRGSYEQYF.

The rearrangement links TRBV14 to TRBJ2-1; D unresolved. V dropped 4 bases and J dropped 2 bases, with 15 bases sitting between them. This CDR3 is built from 16 residues. CDR1 and CDR2 (germline): SGHDN, FVKESK. The CDR3 region is CASSRVRSSPYNEQFF. The CDR3 nucleotides are TGTGCCAGCAGCCGCGTAAGGAGTTCCCCCTACAATGAGCAGTTCTTC.

Details on this clone: Possible read error: a much larger clone is one base away. The sample carries other DNA sequences with the same CDR3. The CDR3 nucleotides read TGCGCCAGCAGCTTGGAGGCTAGCGGTAGCTCCTACAATGAGCAGTTCTTC. It is translated as CASSLEASGSSYNEQFF. The chain joins TRBV5-1 to TRBJ2-1; TRBD2 aligns across 7 bases. The CDR3 totals 17 residues. In germline, CDR1 is SGHRS, CDR2 YFSETQ. J gave up 0 bases and V 0 bases, and 6 bases lay outside the gene matches.

The chain joins TRBV7-2 to TRBJ1-5; D unresolved. This CDR3 comprises 14 residues. V lost 5 bases and J 8 bases, leaving 16 bases between the germline ends. CDR1 is SGHTA, CDR2 FQGNSA, per germline. CDR3 residues: CASSPRAKWEPQHF. The CDR3 DNA reads as TGTGCCAGCAGCCCTAGGGCAAAATGGGAGCCCCAGCATTTT.

The gene calls are TRBV5-4 and TRBJ2-1; 9 nucleotides line up with TRBD1. V lost 5 bases to trimming and J lost 2 bases; unmatched junction nucleotides: 2. The CDR3 extends over 14 amino acids. Germline CDR1 and CDR2: SGHNT and YYREEE (reference sequence). CDR3 in DNA: TGTGCCAGCAGTGGACAGGGGACCTACAATGAGCAGTTCTTC. Translating gives CASSGQGTYNEQFF.

The chain combines TRBV5-5 with TRBJ1-1; D ambiguous. Trimming removed 0 bases at V and 7 bases at J, with 13 bases between. The germline gives CDR1 SGHKS, CDR2 YYEKEE (reference sequence). The CDR3 has 14 residues. CDR3 nucleotides: TGTGCCAGCAGCTTGGGACCTCGGGTTGGTGAAGCTTTCTTT. Its translation is CASSLGPRVGEAFF.

Worth noting for this clone: Being one base from a much bigger clone, this may be a read error. The chain combines TRBV6-4 with TRBJ2-7; 8 nucleotides agree with TRBD2. V was pared by 4 bases and J by 6 bases, with 8 bases of the junction left unmatched. The CDR3 runs to 14 residues. Germline CDR1 reads MRHNA; CDR2 reads SNTAGT. The CDR3 reads CASSASQGTSEQYF. The CDR3 bases are TGTGCCAGCAGTGCATCGCAGGGGACTAGCGAGCAGTACTTC.